This is a list of T cell receptor beta chains from one sample in a study of blood T cell repertoires in COVID-19. Sequencing used immunoSEQ multiplex PCR; TCRdb keeps in-frame clones, though not all of them. The table shows around 70,000 clones, with around 90% occurring only once. Material for sequencing was peripheral blood. The receptors were sampled from a human donor in a cohort sampled during active COVID-19. Both conserved end residues are part of each CDR3. The D gene is left open where the match is weak. For some rows the clone size is stated as once, few or many, or as a class when expanded; others skip it.

j_call | clone_size | v_call | d_call | cdr3_aa | cdr3_nt
TRBJ2-5 | NA | TRBV4-3 | NA | CASSQNSPGDGETQYF | TGCGCCAGCAGCCAAAACTCTCCAGGGGATGGAGAGACCCAGTACTTC
TRBJ1-1 | NA | TRBV7-6 | TRBD1 | CASSSFRGTGGTEAFF | TGTGCCAGCAGCTCCTTCAGAGGGACAGGGGGCACTGAAGCTTTCTTT
TRBJ2-1 | NA | TRBV19 | TRBD2 | CASSIVGGRDYNEQFF | TGTGCCAGTAGTATAGTCGGCGGGAGGGATTACAATGAGCAGTTCTTC
TRBJ2-5 | NA | TRBV5-8 | NA | CASSLRRGGRETQYF | TGTGCCAGCAGCTTGAGAAGAGGGGGAAGGGAGACCCAGTACTTC
TRBJ2-1 | NA | TRBV7-2 | NA | CASSPQRLAHNEQFF | TGTGCCAGCAGCCCGCAACGGCTAGCCCACAATGAGCAGTTCTTC
TRBJ1-4 | NA | TRBV28 | NA | CASSLGQYNEKLFF | TGTGCCAGCAGTTTAGGGCAGTATAATGAAAAACTGTTTTTT
TRBJ2-3 | NA | TRBV19 | TRBD1 | CASSIPIPGQSSTDTQYF | TGTGCCAGTAGTATACCCATCCCGGGACAGAGTAGCACAGATACGCAGTATTTT
TRBJ1-2 | NA | TRBV27 | NA | CASSQNRVRGYTF | TGTGCCAGCAGCCAGAACAGGGTCCGGGGCTACACCTTC
TRBJ2-1 | NA | TRBV5-1 | NA | CASSPGVFYEQFF | TGCGCCAGCAGCCCGGGGGTGTTTTATGAGCAGTTCTTC
TRBJ1-1 | NA | TRBV7-2 | NA | CASSPGGANTEAFF | TGTGCCAGCAGCCCAGGTGGGGCGAACACTGAAGCTTTCTTT
TRBJ2-3 | once | TRBV18 | TRBD1 | CASSDTGGTDTQYF | TGTGCCAGCTCAGATACAGGGGGCACAGATACGCAGTATTTT
TRBJ2-5 | NA | TRBV18 | TRBD2 | CASSPVLAGMQETQYF | TGTGCCAGCTCACCAGTCCTAGCGGGGATGCAAGAGACCCAGTACTTC
TRBJ2-7 | once | TRBV9 | TRBD2 | CASSVDTSGFYEQYF | TGTGCCAGCAGCGTCGATACTAGCGGGTTCTACGAGCAGTACTTC
TRBJ2-7 | NA | TRBV6-2/TRBV6-3 | TRBD1 | CASSPYRGDLTYEQYF | TGTGCCAGCAGTCCCTACAGGGGCGATCTTACCTACGAGCAGTACTTC
TRBJ1-4 | NA | TRBV5-4 | NA | CASSPGPGQRNEKLFF | TGTGCCAGCAGCCCTGGGCCCGGACAGAGGAATGAAAAACTGTTTTTT
TRBJ2-7 | NA | TRBV7-3 | TRBD1 | CASSLQGGTGTHEQYF | TGTGCCAGCAGCTTACAGGGCGGGACAGGGACCCACGAGCAGTACTTC
TRBJ1-2 | NA | TRBV3-1/TRBV3-2 | NA | CASSLADSGYGYTF | TGTGCCAGCAGCCTTGCGGACTCCGGCTATGGCTACACCTTC
TRBJ1-2 | NA | TRBV25-1 | NA | CASHRWGVYGYTF | TGTGCCAGCCACCGGTGGGGGGTGTACGGCTACACCTTC
TRBJ1-1 | NA | TRBV18 | TRBD1 | CASSVTGALGLEAFF | TGTGCCAGCTCAGTTACAGGGGCGCTCGGATTAGAAGCTTTCTTT
TRBJ2-2 | NA | TRBV6-6 | TRBD2 | CASTPRTSGELFF | TGTGCCAGCACCCCCCGGACTAGCGGGGAGCTGTTTTTT
TRBJ1-2 | NA | TRBV4-2 | NA | CASSQDRDYGYTF | TGTGCCAGCAGCCAAGACAGGGACTATGGCTACACCTTC
TRBJ2-1 | NA | TRBV29-1 | NA | CSVAARKDNEQFF | TGCAGCGTTGCGGCCAGGAAAGACAATGAGCAGTTCTTC
TRBJ2-5 | NA | TRBV9 | NA | CASSLGGAQETQYF | TGTGCCAGCAGTTTGGGGGGAGCCCAAGAGACCCAGTACTTC
TRBJ1-1 | NA | TRBV7-2 | NA | CASSPSGVMNTEAFF | TGTGCCAGCAGCCCATCGGGAGTGATGAACACTGAAGCTTTCTTT
TRBJ1-2 | NA | TRBV7-3 | TRBD1 | CASSLSTGDGYTF | TGTGCCAGCAGCTTATCCACAGGGGATGGCTACACCTTC
TRBJ2-5 | NA | TRBV29-1 | TRBD1 | CSVRTGGQETQYF | TGCAGCGTCCGGACAGGGGGCCAAGAGACCCAGTACTTC
TRBJ1-1 | NA | TRBV27 | NA | CASSLSSGNTEAFF | TGTGCCAGCAGTTTATCGTCCGGGAACACTGAAGCTTTCTTT
TRBJ1-1 | NA | TRBV7-2 | NA | CASSLVQWDTEAFF | TGTGCCAGCAGCTTAGTACAGTGGGACACTGAAGCTTTCTTT
TRBJ2-3 | once | TRBV5-1 | NA | CASSLVTDSTDTQYF | TGCGCCAGCAGCCTGGTGACTGATAGCACAGATACGCAGTATTTT
TRBJ1-3 | once | TRBV28 | TRBD1 | CASSPQTGSSGNTIYF | TGTGCCAGCAGTCCCCAGACAGGGAGCTCTGGAAACACCATATATTTT
TRBJ2-2 | NA | TRBV19 | NA | CASRRDGYTGELFF | TGTGCCAGTAGGAGGGATGGGTACACCGGGGAGCTGTTTTTT
TRBJ2-5 | few | TRBV5-1 | TRBD1 | CASSRDRARETQYF | TGCGCCAGCAGCCGGGACAGGGCGAGAGAGACCCAGTACTTC
TRBJ1-6 | few | TRBV2 | NA | CASSADRVSNSPLHF | TGTGCCAGCAGCGCCGACAGAGTTTCTAATTCACCCCTCCACTTT
TRBJ2-5 | NA | TRBV14 | NA | CASSQTAGYETQYF | TGTGCCAGCAGCCAGACGGCAGGTTACGAGACCCAGTACTTC
TRBJ1-5 | once | TRBV6-2/TRBV6-3 | TRBD1 | CASSYSAGGHQPQHF | TGTGCCAGCAGTTACTCGGCAGGGGGTCATCAGCCCCAGCATTTT
TRBJ2-1 | NA | TRBV11-2 | TRBD1 | CASSSTGGSYNEQFF | TGTGCCAGCAGCTCCACAGGGGGCTCCTACAATGAGCAGTTCTTC
TRBJ1-3 | NA | TRBV6-5 | NA | CASRLTGFAGNTIYF | TGTGCCAGCAGGCTGACGGGTTTTGCTGGAAACACCATATATTTT
TRBJ2-1 | NA | TRBV19 | NA | CASGGQPNYNEQFF | TGTGCCAGTGGCGGACAGCCGAACTACAATGAGCAGTTCTTC
TRBJ1-2 | NA | TRBV30 | NA | CAWSRSGRNYGYTF | TGTGCCTGGAGTAGGTCAGGGCGAAACTATGGCTACACCTTC
TRBJ1-5 | NA | TRBV7-9 | TRBD1 | CASSLSGGTGNNQPQHF | TGTGCCAGCAGCCTATCGGGGGGGACAGGGAACAATCAGCCCCAGCATTTT
TRBJ2-5 | NA | TRBV7-9 | TRBD2 | CASSFTSGAETQYF | TGTGCCAGCAGCTTCACTAGCGGGGCAGAGACCCAGTACTTC
TRBJ2-5 | NA | TRBV28 | TRBD1 | CASSPIGQGSETQYF | TGTGCCAGCAGTCCCATTGGACAGGGTTCAGAGACCCAGTACTTC
TRBJ2-7 | once | TRBV11-2 | TRBD1 | CASSRQGTSSYEQYF | TGTGCCAGCAGCCGACAGGGGACGAGCTCCTACGAGCAGTACTTC
TRBJ2-1 | NA | TRBV6-2/TRBV6-3 | TRBD2 | CASSTRGGFYNEQFF | TGTGCCAGCAGCACGCGGGGGGGCTTTTACAATGAGCAGTTCTTC
TRBJ1-2 | NA | TRBV12-3/TRBV12-4 | NA | CASSPGGRGGYTF | TGTGCCAGCAGCCCCGGCGGGAGGGGCGGCTACACCTTC
TRBJ1-2 | NA | TRBV20-1 | NA | CSASRDTSSPGYTF | TGCAGTGCTAGTCGGGACACATCCTCCCCTGGCTACACCTTC
TRBJ2-1 | NA | TRBV3-1/TRBV3-2 | NA | CASSQGRNNEQFF | TGTGCCAGCAGCCAAGGGCGGAACAATGAGCAGTTCTTC
TRBJ2-6 | NA | TRBV19 | NA | CASSSVSSGANVLTF | TGTGCCAGTAGTAGCGTGAGCTCTGGGGCCAACGTCCTGACTTTC
TRBJ2-5 | once | TRBV19 | NA | CASSMDRQETQYF | TGTGCCAGTAGTATGGACAGACAAGAGACCCAGTACTTC
TRBJ2-1 | NA | TRBV14 | TRBD2 | CASSQRTSGIGEQFF | TGTGCCAGCAGCCAACGGACTAGCGGGATAGGTGAGCAGTTCTTC
TRBJ1-3 | NA | TRBV27 | NA | CASSPSGGGPGNTIYF | TGTGCCAGCAGTCCCTCCGGGGGGGGTCCTGGAAACACCATATATTTT
TRBJ2-7 | NA | TRBV19 | TRBD1 | CASSKDRAYEQYF | TGTGCCAGTAGTAAGGACAGGGCCTACGAGCAGTACTTC
TRBJ1-4 | NA | TRBV19 | NA | CASSIDSGSGEKLFF | TGTGCCAGTAGTATTGATTCAGGGTCCGGGGAAAAACTGTTTTTT
TRBJ2-2 | NA | TRBV2 | NA | CASSRGVNTGELFF | TGTGCCAGCAGCCGCGGGGTGAACACCGGGGAGCTGTTTTTT
TRBJ1-5 | NA | TRBV7-9 | TRBD1 | CASSRAQGDGNQPQHF | TGTGCCAGCAGCAGAGCACAGGGGGATGGAAATCAGCCCCAGCATTTT
TRBJ2-1 | NA | TRBV7-2 | TRBD1 | CASSTDRAVNNEQFF | TGTGCCAGCAGCACCGACAGGGCTGTTAACAATGAGCAGTTCTTC
TRBJ1-1 | NA | TRBV5-1 | NA | CASSLPTENTEAFF | TGCGCCAGCAGCTTGCCTACAGAGAACACTGAAGCTTTCTTT
TRBJ2-5 | NA | TRBV9 | NA | CASSVGRGPKETQYF | TGTGCCAGCAGCGTCGGACGGGGTCCGAAAGAGACCCAGTACTTC